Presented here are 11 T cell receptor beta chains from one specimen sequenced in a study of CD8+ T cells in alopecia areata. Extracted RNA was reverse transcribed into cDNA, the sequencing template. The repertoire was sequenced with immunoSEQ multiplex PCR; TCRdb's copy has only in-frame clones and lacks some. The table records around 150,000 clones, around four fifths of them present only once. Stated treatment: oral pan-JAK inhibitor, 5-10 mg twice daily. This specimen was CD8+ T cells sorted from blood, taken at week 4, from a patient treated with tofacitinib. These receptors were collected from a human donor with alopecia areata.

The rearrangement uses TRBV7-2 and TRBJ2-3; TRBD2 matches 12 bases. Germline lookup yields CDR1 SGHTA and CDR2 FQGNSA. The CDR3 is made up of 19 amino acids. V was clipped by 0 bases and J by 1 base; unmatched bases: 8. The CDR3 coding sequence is TGTGCCAGCAGCTTAGCTCCGACAAGACTAGCGGGGGGCACAGATACGCAGTATTTT. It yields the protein CASSLAPTRLAGGTDTQYF.

The CDR3 region is CASSLERSYNEQFF. The CDR3 region has the DNA TGTGCCAGCAGCTTGGAGCGCTCCTACAATGAGCAGTTCTTC. The rearrangement uses TRBV7-2 and TRBJ2-1; D is undetermined. This CDR3 spans 14 amino acids. The V end lost 3 bases, the J end lost 0 bases, and 6 bases lay between the germline ends. CDR1 and CDR2 from the germline V gene are SGHTA and FQGNSA.

As DNA, the CDR3 is TGCAGCGTTGATCGAGAGGAAGAGACCCAGTACTTC. Translation: CSVDREEETQYF. V is TRBV29-1 and J is TRBJ2-5; unclear D gene. Trimming removed 3 bases at V and 3 bases at J, with 8 bases between. Germline CDR1 and CDR2: SQVTM and ANQGSEA. The CDR3 sequence is 12 residues long.

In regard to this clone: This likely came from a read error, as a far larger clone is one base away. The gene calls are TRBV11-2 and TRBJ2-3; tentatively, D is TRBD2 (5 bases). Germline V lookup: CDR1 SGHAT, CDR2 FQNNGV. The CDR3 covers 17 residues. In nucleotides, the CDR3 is TGTGCCAGCAGCTTAGGGGTGGCACTAGGAACCACATATACGCAGTATTTT. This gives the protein CASSLGVALGTTYTQYF.

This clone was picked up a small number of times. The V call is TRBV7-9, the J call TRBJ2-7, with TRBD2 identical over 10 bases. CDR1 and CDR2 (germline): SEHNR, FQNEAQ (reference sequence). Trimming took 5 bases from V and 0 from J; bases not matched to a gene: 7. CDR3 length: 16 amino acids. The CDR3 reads CASSGPSGGSSYEQYF. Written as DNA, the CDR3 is TGTGCCAGCAGCGGACCTAGCGGGGGCTCCTCCTACGAGCAGTACTTC.

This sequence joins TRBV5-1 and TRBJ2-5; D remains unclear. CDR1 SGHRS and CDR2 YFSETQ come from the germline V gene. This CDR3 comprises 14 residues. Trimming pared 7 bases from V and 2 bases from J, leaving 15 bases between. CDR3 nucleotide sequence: TGCGCCAGCGGCGCAAGATCCCCTCAAGAGACCCAGTACTTC. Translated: CASGARSPQETQYF.

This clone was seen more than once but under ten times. This chain's CDR3 is CASSPAGYEQYF. The CDR3 nucleotides are TGTGCCAGCAGCCCAGCAGGTTACGAGCAGTACTTC. The chain couples TRBV6-5 to TRBJ2-7; D is unresolved. The CDR3 length is 12 residues. The V gene's germline CDR1 is MNHEY and CDR2 SVGAGI. The germline V and J ends were trimmed by 6 bases and 4 bases, with 10 bases remaining between them.

The CDR3: CASSEGWQGAGDEQYF. The CDR3 coding sequence is TGTGCCAGCAGTGAGGGTTGGCAGGGGGCTGGGGACGAGCAGTACTTC. V is TRBV2 and J is TRBJ2-7, with 8 bases fitting TRBD1. The ends lost 3 bases at V and 5 bases at J; junction bases unmatched: 12. The CDR3 is 16 residues long. The germline CDR1 and CDR2 sequences are SNHLY and FYNNEI.

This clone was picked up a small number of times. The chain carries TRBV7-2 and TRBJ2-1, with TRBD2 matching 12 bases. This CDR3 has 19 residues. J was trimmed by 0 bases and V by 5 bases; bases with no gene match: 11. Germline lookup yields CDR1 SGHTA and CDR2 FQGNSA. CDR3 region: CASSTRTSGDPSSYNEQFF. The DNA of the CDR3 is TGTGCCAGCAGCACCCGGACTAGCGGGGACCCGAGCTCCTACAATGAGCAGTTCTTC.

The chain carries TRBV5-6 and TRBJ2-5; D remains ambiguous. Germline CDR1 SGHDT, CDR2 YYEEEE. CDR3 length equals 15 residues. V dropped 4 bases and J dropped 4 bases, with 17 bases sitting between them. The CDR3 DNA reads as TGTGCCAGCAGCATCCGGGCCCTTCTAGGAGAGACCCAGTACTTC. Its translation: CASSIRALLGETQYF.

The CDR3 region is CASSLRGGNQPQHF. CDR3 DNA sequence: TGTGCCAGCAGCTTAAGAGGGGGCAATCAGCCCCAGCATTTT. V usage is TRBV7-3 and J usage is TRBJ1-5, with D perhaps TRBD1 (5 bases). The length of the CDR3 is 14 residues. Germline CDR1 reads SGHTA; CDR2 reads FQGTGA. The V and J ends lost 1 base and 2 bases respectively, with 6 bases between them.